A single sample is the source of the 3 T cell receptor beta chains below, sequenced in a study of Ad26.COV2.S vaccination and SARS-CoV-2 variants. The treatment was: some 20 received Ad26.COV2.S at low or high dose, single or two shots; several received placebo; per-sample allocation not given. All samples were drawn on day 63, counting from the first vaccine or placebo injection. The method was immunoSEQ multiplex PCR; TCRdb's version includes in-frame clones alone and lacks a portion of them. The table shows some 290,000 clones, with roughly 80% occurring only once. The material sequenced was peripheral blood, taken in a trial of Ad26.COV2.S vaccine versus placebo. The receptors shown here come from a person between 18 and 59 years old who received the Ad26.COV2.S COVID-19 vaccine or a placebo.

The chain employs TRBV6-1 and TRBJ2-3; D uncertain. V was pared by 5 bases and J by 5 bases, with 5 bases between. CDR3 size: 11 residues. Germline V gene lookup returns CDR1 MNHNS and CDR2 SASEGT. The CDR3 is CASSSKDTQYF. CDR3 bases: TGTGCCAGCAGTTCGAAAGATACGCAGTATTTT.

The chain couples TRBV28 to TRBJ2-7; the D is unclear. Germline V gives CDR1 MDHEN, CDR2 SYDVKM. The CDR3 totals 12 residues. The ends were cut back, 6 bases at V and 4 bases at J, with 10 bases in the middle. The CDR3 loop reads CASRLPGYEQYF. The CDR3 DNA sequence: TGTGCCAGCAGACTGCCCGGGTACGAGCAGTACTTC.

The chain carries TRBV5-6 and TRBJ2-7; D is perhaps TRBD1 (5 bases). The CDR3 consists of 13 residues. Trimming removed 0 bases at V and 1 base at J, with 5 bases between. In germline, CDR1 is SGHDT, CDR2 YYEEEE. The CDR3 here is CASSLDRSYEQYF. The DNA of the CDR3 is TGTGCCAGCAGCTTGGACAGGTCCTACGAGCAGTACTTC.